Following are 5 T cell receptor beta chains from one sample sequenced in a study of blood T cell repertoires in COVID-19. Measured with immunoSEQ multiplex PCR; TCRdb has only the in-frame clones, and not every one. The sample consists of about 100,000 clones, around 86% of them appearing once. Sequencing was performed on peripheral blood. The receptors originated from a man aged 50 to 59 with active or convalescent COVID-19.

The rearrangement uses TRBV6-2 or TRBV6-3 and TRBJ1-6; 10 nucleotides match TRBD1. CDR1 is MNHEY, CDR2 SVGEGT, per germline. J was trimmed by 7 bases and V by 5 bases; bases with no gene match: 5. The CDR3 loop spans 15 amino acids. The CDR3 here is CASSPGQGDNSPLHF. Written as DNA, the CDR3 is TGTGCCAGCAGTCCCGGACAGGGGGACAATTCACCCCTCCACTTT.

This chain connects TRBV19 to TRBJ1-5, with 8 positions matching TRBD1. J lost 7 bases, V lost 10 bases, and 12 bases had no gene match. CDR1 is LNHDA and CDR2 is SQIVND in the germline V gene (reference sequence). The CDR3 extends over 14 amino acids. The CDR3 loop is CAIRYGQGDQPQHF. CDR3 in DNA: TGTGCCATTCGCTATGGACAGGGCGACCAGCCCCAGCATTTT.

This sequence joins TRBV18 and TRBJ2-6; perhaps TRBD1 as D (7 bases). Germline CDR1 and CDR2: KGHSH and LQKENI. There are 17 residues in the CDR3. Trimming removed 0 bases at V and 2 bases at J, with 11 bases between. The CDR3 spells CASSPPGRGAGANVLTF. In nucleotides, the CDR3 is TGTGCCAGCTCACCACCAGGCAGGGGGGCTGGGGCCAACGTCCTGACTTTC. Combining the CDR3 with reference TRBV18 and TRBJ2-6 gives the whole variable domain NAGVMQNPRHLVRRRGQEARLRCSPMKGHSHVYWYRQLPEEGLKFMVYLQKENIIDESGMPKERFSAEFPKEGPSILRIQQVVRGDSAAYFCASSPPGRGAGANVLTFGAGSRLTVL.

The J gene is TRBJ2-1, the V gene TRBV7-8; TRBD2 aligns across 14 bases. The germline gives CDR1 SGHVS, CDR2 FQNEAQ. The CDR3 covers 17 residues. The V and J ends lost 5 bases and 0 bases, in that order; junction bases with no gene match: 3. As DNA, the CDR3 is TGTGCCAGCAGCGGGGGACTAGCGGGGGCCTCCTACAATGAGCAGTTCTTC. Translation: CASSGGLAGASYNEQFF.

The chain has TRBV27 and TRBJ1-5; D possibly corresponds to TRBD1 (6 bases). V gave up 6 bases and J gave up 0 bases, with 12 bases separating them. There are 15 residues in the CDR3. Germline V gene data show CDR1 as MNHEY and CDR2 as SMNVEV (reference sequence). CDR3 coding DNA: TGTGCCAGCAGCCGGGACACCCATAGCAATCAGCCCCAGCATTTT. Its protein product is CASSRDTHSNQPQHF.